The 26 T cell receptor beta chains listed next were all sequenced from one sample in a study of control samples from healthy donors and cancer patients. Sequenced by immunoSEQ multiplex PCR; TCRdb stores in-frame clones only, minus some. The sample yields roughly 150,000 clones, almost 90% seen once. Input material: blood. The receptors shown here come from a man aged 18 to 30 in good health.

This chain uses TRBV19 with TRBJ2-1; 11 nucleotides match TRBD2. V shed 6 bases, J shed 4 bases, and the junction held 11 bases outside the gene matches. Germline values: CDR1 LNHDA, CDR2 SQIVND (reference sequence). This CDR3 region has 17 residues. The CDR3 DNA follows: TGTGCCAGTAGGAACTTAGCGGGGGGGCCGAAGTACAATGAGCAGTTCTTC. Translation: CASRNLAGGPKYNEQFF.

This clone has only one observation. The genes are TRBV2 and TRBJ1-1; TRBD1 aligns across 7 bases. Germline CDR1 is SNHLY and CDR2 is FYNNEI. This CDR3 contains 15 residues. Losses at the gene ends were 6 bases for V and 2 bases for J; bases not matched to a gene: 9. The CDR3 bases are TGTGCCAGCAGCGCCTCCGGGACAGATAACACTGAAGCTTTCTTT. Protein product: CASSASGTDNTEAFF.

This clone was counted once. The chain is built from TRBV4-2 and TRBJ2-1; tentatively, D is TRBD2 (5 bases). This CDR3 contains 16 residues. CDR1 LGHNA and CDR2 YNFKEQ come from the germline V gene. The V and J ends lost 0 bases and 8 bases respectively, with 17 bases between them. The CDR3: CASSQDRGNPPHEQFF. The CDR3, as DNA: TGTGCCAGCAGCCAAGATCGGGGAAACCCTCCCCATGAGCAGTTCTTC.

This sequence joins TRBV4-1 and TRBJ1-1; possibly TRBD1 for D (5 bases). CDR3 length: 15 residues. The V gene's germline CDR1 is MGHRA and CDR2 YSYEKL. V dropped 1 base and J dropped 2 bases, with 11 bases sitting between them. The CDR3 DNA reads TGCGCCAGCAGCCAAGGTCTGCAGGGAAACACTGAAGCTTTCTTT. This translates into CASSQGLQGNTEAFF.

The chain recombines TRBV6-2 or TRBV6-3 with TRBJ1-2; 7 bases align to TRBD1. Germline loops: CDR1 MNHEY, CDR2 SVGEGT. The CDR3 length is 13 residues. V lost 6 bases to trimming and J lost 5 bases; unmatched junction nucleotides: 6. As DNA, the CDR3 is TGTGCCAGCAGCGTACAGGGGTTGTATGGCTACACCTTC. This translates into CASSVQGLYGYTF.

CDR3 loop: CSAGEHYYEQYF. The CDR3 region has the DNA TGCAGCGCCGGCGAACACTACTACGAGCAGTACTTC. The chain links TRBV29-1 to TRBJ2-7; D not certain. CDR3 size: 12 residues. Germline CDR1 reads SQVTM; CDR2 reads ANQGSEA. Trimming pared 7 bases from V and 3 bases from J, leaving 13 bases between.

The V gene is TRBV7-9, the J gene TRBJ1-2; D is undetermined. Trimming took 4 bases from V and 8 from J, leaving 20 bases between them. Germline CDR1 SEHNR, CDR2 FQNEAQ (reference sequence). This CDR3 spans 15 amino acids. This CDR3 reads CASSSTLAPIDGYTF. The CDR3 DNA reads TGTGCCAGCAGCTCAACCCTAGCCCCGATTGACGGCTACACCTTC.

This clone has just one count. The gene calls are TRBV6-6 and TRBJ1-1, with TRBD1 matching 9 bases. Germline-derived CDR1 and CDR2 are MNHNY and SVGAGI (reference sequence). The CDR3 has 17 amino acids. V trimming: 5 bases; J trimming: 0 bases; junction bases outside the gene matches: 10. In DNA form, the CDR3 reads TGTGCCAGCAGTCGAACAGGGGGCTGGTCCATGAACACTGAAGCTTTCTTT. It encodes CASSRTGGWSMNTEAFF.

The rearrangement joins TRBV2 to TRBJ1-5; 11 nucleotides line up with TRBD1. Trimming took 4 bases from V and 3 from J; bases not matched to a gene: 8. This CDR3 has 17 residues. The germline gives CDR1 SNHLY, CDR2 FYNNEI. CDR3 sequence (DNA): TGTGCCAGCAGTGGAGTTTGGACAGGGGGCCACAATCAGCCCCAGCATTTT. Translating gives CASSGVWTGGHNQPQHF.

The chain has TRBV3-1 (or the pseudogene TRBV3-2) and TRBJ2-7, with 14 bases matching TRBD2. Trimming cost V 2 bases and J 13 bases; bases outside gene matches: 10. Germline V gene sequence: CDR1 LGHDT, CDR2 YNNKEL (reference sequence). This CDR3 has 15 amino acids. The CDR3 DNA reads TGTGCCAGCAGCCAAAGTTCGACTAGCGGGGGGGCGCGCTACTTC. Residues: CASSQSSTSGGARYF.

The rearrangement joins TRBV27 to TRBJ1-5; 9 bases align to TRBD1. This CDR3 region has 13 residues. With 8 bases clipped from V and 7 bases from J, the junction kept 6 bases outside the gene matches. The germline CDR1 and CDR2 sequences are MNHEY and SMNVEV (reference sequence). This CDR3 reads CASRRQGDQPQHF. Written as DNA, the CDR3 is TGTGCCAGCCGCAGACAGGGGGACCAGCCCCAGCATTTT.

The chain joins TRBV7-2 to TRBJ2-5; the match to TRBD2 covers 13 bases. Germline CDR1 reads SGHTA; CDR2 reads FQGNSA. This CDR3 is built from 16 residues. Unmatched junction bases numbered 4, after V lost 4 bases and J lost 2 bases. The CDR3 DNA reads TGTGCCAGCAGCTCTCCGGGACTAGCGGGGCAAGAGACCCAGTACTTC. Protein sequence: CASSSPGLAGQETQYF. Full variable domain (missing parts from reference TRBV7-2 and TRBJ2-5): GAGVSQSPSNKVTEKGKDVELRCDPISGHTALYWYRQSLGQGLEFLIYFQGNSAPDKSGLPSDRFSAERTGGSVSTLTIQRTQQEDSAVYLCASSSPGLAGQETQYFGPGTRLLVL.

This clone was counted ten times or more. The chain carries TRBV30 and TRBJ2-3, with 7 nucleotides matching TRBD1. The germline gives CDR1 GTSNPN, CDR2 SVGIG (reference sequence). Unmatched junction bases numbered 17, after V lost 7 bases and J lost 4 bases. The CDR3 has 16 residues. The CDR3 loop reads CASISGRGGLADTQYF. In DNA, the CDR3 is TGTGCCTCCATCTCGGGAAGAGGGGGCCTAGCAGATACGCAGTATTTT.

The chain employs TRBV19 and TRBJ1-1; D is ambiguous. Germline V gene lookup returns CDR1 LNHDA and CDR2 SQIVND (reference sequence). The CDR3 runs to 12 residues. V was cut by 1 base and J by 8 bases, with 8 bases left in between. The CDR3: CASSIGGKEAFF. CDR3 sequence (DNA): TGTGCCAGTAGTATAGGCGGAAAAGAAGCTTTCTTT.

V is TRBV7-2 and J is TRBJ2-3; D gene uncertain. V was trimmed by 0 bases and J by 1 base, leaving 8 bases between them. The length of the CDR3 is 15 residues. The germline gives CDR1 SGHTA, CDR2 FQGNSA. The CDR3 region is CASSLALAGTDTQYF. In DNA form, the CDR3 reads TGTGCCAGCAGCTTAGCGCTCGCGGGCACAGATACGCAGTATTTT.

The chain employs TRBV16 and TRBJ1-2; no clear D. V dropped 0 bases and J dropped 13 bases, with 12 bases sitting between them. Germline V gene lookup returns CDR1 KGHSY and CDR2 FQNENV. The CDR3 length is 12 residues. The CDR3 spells CASSQSKRVATF. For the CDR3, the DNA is TGTGCCAGCAGCCAATCGAAGAGGGTTGCCACCTTC.

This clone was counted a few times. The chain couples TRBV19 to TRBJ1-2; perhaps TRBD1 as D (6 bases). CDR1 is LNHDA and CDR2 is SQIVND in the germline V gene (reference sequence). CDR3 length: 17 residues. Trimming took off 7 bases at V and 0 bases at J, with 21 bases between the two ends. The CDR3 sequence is CASKQGLVSPTNYGYTF. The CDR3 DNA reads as TGTGCCAGTAAGCAGGGGTTAGTTTCACCGACTAACTATGGCTACACCTTC.

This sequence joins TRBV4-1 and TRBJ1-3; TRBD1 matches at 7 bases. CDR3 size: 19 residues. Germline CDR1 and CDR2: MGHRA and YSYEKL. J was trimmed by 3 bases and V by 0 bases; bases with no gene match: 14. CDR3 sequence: CASSQDTVAGTDLGNTIYF. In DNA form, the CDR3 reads TGCGCCAGCAGCCAAGATACGGTAGCTGGGACAGACCTTGGAAACACCATATATTTT.

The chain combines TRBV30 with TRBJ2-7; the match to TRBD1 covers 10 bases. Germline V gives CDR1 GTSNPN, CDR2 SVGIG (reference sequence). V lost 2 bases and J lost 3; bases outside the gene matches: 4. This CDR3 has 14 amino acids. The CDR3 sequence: CAWSSGTGDYEQYF. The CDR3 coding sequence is TGTGCCTGGAGTAGCGGGACAGGGGACTACGAGCAGTACTTC.

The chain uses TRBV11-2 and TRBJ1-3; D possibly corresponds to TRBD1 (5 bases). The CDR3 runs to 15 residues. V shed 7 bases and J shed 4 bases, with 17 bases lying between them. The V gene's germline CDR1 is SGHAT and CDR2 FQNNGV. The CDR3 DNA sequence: TGTGCCAGCACCCCCGGGGCTCCCGTCGGAAACACCATATATTTT. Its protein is CASTPGAPVGNTIYF.

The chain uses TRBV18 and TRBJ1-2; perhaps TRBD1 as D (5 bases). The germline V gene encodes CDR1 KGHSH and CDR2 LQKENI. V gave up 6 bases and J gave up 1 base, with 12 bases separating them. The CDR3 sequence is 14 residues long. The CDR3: CASSPTDLNYGYTF. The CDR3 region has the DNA TGTGCCAGCTCTCCGACAGACCTTAACTATGGCTACACCTTC.

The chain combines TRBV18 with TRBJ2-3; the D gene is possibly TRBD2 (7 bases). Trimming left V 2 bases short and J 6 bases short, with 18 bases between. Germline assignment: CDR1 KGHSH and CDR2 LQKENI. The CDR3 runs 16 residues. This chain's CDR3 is CASSPSPGGRGDTQYF. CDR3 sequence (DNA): TGTGCCAGCTCACCATCGCCGGGGGGCCGAGGCGATACGCAGTATTTT.

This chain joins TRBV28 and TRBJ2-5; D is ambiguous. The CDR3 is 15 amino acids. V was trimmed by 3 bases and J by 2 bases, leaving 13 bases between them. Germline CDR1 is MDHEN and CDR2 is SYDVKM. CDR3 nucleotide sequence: TGTGCCAGCAGTTTTTTTAAGTCCGTTCAAGAGACCCAGTACTTC. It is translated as CASSFFKSVQETQYF.

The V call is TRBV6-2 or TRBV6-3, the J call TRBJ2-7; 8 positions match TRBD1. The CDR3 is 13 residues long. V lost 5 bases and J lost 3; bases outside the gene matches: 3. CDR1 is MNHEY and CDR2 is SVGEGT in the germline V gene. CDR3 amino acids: CASSIGQGYEQYF. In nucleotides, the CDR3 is TGTGCCAGCAGTATAGGACAGGGCTACGAGCAGTACTTC.

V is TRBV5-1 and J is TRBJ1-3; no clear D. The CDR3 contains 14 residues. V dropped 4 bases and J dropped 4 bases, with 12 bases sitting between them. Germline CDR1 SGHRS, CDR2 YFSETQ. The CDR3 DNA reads TGCGCCAGCAGCCCCTCCTCAGCAGGAAACACCATATATTTT. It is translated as CASSPSSAGNTIYF.

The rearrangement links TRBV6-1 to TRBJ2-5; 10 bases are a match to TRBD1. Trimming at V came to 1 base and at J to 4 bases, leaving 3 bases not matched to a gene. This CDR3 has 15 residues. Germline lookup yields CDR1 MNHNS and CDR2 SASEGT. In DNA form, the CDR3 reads TGTGCCAGCAGTGAAGTAGGGGACAGGGGAGAGACCCAGTACTTC. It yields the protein CASSEVGDRGETQYF.